A selection of T cell receptor beta chains follows, all from one sample in a study of type 1 regulatory T cells. Their specific antigens are unknown. TCRdb re-called the reads through MiXCR, storing one row per CDR3 protein. Of 25,000 or so distinct CDR3 sequences in the sample, around half were seen once. The sequenced sample consisted of cultured T cells, either the whole culture or a sorted T cell fraction (not recorded which). These receptors all come from a human donor in good health. CDR3s include the opening cysteine and the closing phenylalanine or tryptophan. The order of the fields is CDR3 DNA, CDR3 protein, D gene, J gene, clone size, V gene. The D gene is left open where the match is weak. Some rows have no size entry. The others give once, few or many, or a class for an expanded clone.

DNA: TGCGCCAGCAGCTTGGGGGGATCCATGGATACGCAGTATTTT
CDR3: CASSLGGSMDTQYF
D: -
J: TRBJ2-3
size: -
V: TRBV5-1

DNA: TGTGCCAGCAGCTTTCCCATGGGCGGTGGCTACACCTTC
CDR3: CASSFPMGGGYTF
D: -
J: TRBJ1-2
size: many
V: TRBV5-6

DNA: TGTGCCAGCGCTAGCTCCTACAATGAGCAGTTCTTC
CDR3: CASASSYNEQFF
D: -
J: TRBJ2-1
size: once
V: TRBV11-3

DNA: TGCGCCAGCAGCTTGTTTGGGGGGAATACTAATGAAAAACTGTTTTTT
CDR3: CASSLFGGNTNEKLFF
D: -
J: TRBJ1-4
size: -
V: TRBV5-1

DNA: TGTGCCAGCACGGGGTCCCGGAGCTTCGAAGCTTTCTTT
CDR3: CASTGSRSFEAFF
D: -
J: TRBJ1-1
size: -
V: TRBV6-1

DNA: TGTGCCGCTCACAGGGGCCCCGGGAGCCAGTACTTC
CDR3: CAAHRGPGSQYF
D: -
J: TRBJ2-5
size: -
V: TRBV30

DNA: TGCGCCAGCAGATTAACCGGGACAGGGGCTGGAAACACCATATATTTT
CDR3: CASRLTGTGAGNTIYF
D: TRBD1
J: TRBJ1-3
size: -
V: TRBV5-1

DNA: TGCAGCGTTGAGGACGGGAGCCTGGGGTCCTACGAGCAGTACTTC
CDR3: CSVEDGSLGSYEQYF
D: -
J: TRBJ2-7
size: -
V: TRBV29-1

DNA: TGCAGTGCCAACCGACCTTCTGAAGCTTTCTTT
CDR3: CSANRPSEAFF
D: -
J: TRBJ1-1
size: -
V: TRBV20-1

DNA: TGTGCCAGCAGCTCTAACCCCCTTTCCAGCGCTTATAATTCACCCCTCCACTTT
CDR3: CASSSNPLSSAYNSPLHF
D: -
J: TRBJ1-6
size: -
V: TRBV6-5

DNA: TGTGCCAGCAGCTTAGATCCGGGCTCCTATGGCTACACCTTC
CDR3: CASSLDPGSYGYTF
D: -
J: TRBJ1-2
size: -
V: TRBV7-2

DNA: TGTGCCAGCAGCTTAAGCCCGGGCAGTACTGAAGCTTTCTTT
CDR3: CASSLSPGSTEAFF
D: -
J: TRBJ1-1
size: few
V: TRBV7-3

DNA: TGCGCCAGCAGCTTGGGACTACTAGCGGGGGGTTGGGGCCACGAGCAGTACTTC
CDR3: CASSLGLLAGGWGHEQYF
D: TRBD2
J: TRBJ2-7
size: -
V: TRBV5-1

DNA: TGTGCCAGCAGTACCCTAGCAGCCAAAAACATTCAGTACTTC
CDR3: CASSTLAAKNIQYF
D: -
J: TRBJ2-4
size: -
V: TRBV27

DNA: TGTGCCAGCTCCCGCTACGAGCAGTACTTC
CDR3: CASSRYEQYF
D: -
J: TRBJ2-7
size: few
V: TRBV18

DNA: TGTGCCAGCAGAAGGACAGGGCCTCTGGGCTATGGCTATACCTTC
CDR3: CASRRTGPLGYGYTF
D: TRBD1
J: TRBJ1-2
size: -
V: TRBV5-5

DNA: TGTGCCAGCAGCTTAGTATCTAGCGGGGAAAATTCCGAGCAGTACTTC
CDR3: CASSLVSSGENSEQYF
D: TRBD2
J: TRBJ2-7
size: few
V: TRBV7-8

DNA: TGTGCCAGCAGCTTAGGGGACGGTTCCTACGAGCAGTACTTC
CDR3: CASSLGDGSYEQYF
D: -
J: TRBJ2-7
size: -
V: TRBV7-8

DNA: TGTGCCAGCAGTTTAAAGGGTAGCAATCAGCCCCAGCATTTT
CDR3: CASSLKGSNQPQHF
D: -
J: TRBJ1-5
size: -
V: TRBV12-3/TRBV12-4

DNA: TGCGCCAGCAGCCGCCCCGCTAGCGGGGCGACGACAGATACGCAGTATTTT
CDR3: CASSRPASGATTDTQYF
D: TRBD2
J: TRBJ2-3
size: -
V: TRBV5-1

DNA: TGTGCCAGTGGGCAGAATGGCTACACCTTC
CDR3: CASGQNGYTF
D: -
J: TRBJ1-2
size: -
V: TRBV2

DNA: TGTACCAGCAGTACCTTAGGACGGACCACTGAAGCTTTCTTT
CDR3: CTSSTLGRTTEAFF
D: -
J: TRBJ1-1
size: -
V: TRBV2

DNA: TGTGCCAGCAGCTCCCAGGGTAGTAATGAAAAACTGTTTTTT
CDR3: CASSSQGSNEKLFF
D: -
J: TRBJ1-4
size: -
V: TRBV7-9

DNA: TGTGCCAGCAAATCTTCTAGCGGGGGGCAAACCACCGGGGAGCTGTTTTTT
CDR3: CASKSSSGGQTTGELFF
D: TRBD2
J: TRBJ2-2
size: -
V: TRBV6-5

DNA: TGTGCCAGCTCACCATTACGGCAGGGGGATGGCTACACCTTC
CDR3: CASSPLRQGDGYTF
D: TRBD1
J: TRBJ1-2
size: -
V: TRBV18

DNA: TGTGCCAGCAGTGAAGTCAACAGAAAAACCGGGGAGCTGTTTTTT
CDR3: CASSEVNRKTGELFF
D: -
J: TRBJ2-2
size: -
V: TRBV6-1

DNA: TGTGCCAGCAGCCCCGGACTAGTGGGAACCAAAAACATTCAGTACTTC
CDR3: CASSPGLVGTKNIQYF
D: TRBD2
J: TRBJ2-4
size: -
V: TRBV5-5

DNA: TGTGCCAGCAGTTTATCGCGGGGGGTCGGGGAGCTGTTTTTT
CDR3: CASSLSRGVGELFF
D: TRBD2
J: TRBJ2-2
size: -
V: TRBV27

DNA: TGCGCCAGCAGCACCGGACAGGACGCCGAAAACATTCAGTACTTC
CDR3: CASSTGQDAENIQYF
D: TRBD1
J: TRBJ2-4
size: -
V: TRBV4-3

DNA: TGTGCCAGCAGTTTACTGGCCAGGAGCACTGAAGCTTTCTTT
CDR3: CASSLLARSTEAFF
D: -
J: TRBJ1-1
size: few
V: TRBV28

DNA: TGCAGTGCTACAGTGCCGGACGGCTATGGCTACACCTTC
CDR3: CSATVPDGYGYTF
D: -
J: TRBJ1-2
size: few
V: TRBV20-1